Below are 22 T cell receptor beta chains sequenced from a single sample in a study of Graves' ophthalmopathy and Graves' hyperthyroidism. For repertoire sequencing, the TCR beta CDR3 regions were amplified from RNA transcripts. HTBI primers served in a first-round RT-PCR, which a second-round multiplex PCR followed. TCRdb reprocessed the multiplex PCR reads with MiXCR, giving one entry per CDR3 protein. The sample records 620,000 or so distinct CDR3 sequences, 22% being singletons. Sequenced sample: peripheral blood. The receptors stem from a woman younger than 30 with stable Graves' hyperthyroidism. Some clones in this sample may be carry-over from other donors' samples.

In this sample, this clonotype turned up many times. V usage is TRBV12-3 or TRBV12-4 and J usage is TRBJ2-5; a weak D match, TRBD2 (6 bases). V was pared by 3 bases and J by 5 bases, with 16 bases between. The CDR3 consists of 15 residues. The DNA of the CDR3 is TGTGCCAGCAGTTTCCTCGGGGATGGGGGGGAGACCCAGTACTTC. Residues: CASSFLGDGGETQYF.

This chain links TRBV5-6 with TRBJ2-7; maybe TRBD1 (5 bases). Germline V gene lookup returns CDR1 SGHDT and CDR2 YYEEEE. V was clipped by 7 bases and J by 2 bases, with 25 bases between them. There are 17 residues in the CDR3. The CDR3 reads CASGRVSFSGQAYEQYF. CDR3 coding DNA: TGTGCCAGCGGCAGGGTATCTTTCTCCGGCCAGGCCTACGAGCAGTACTTC.

At least ten counts were recorded for this clonotype. The rearrangement links TRBV2 to TRBJ2-7; 10 positions agree with TRBD2. Trimming at V came to 8 bases and at J to 5 bases, leaving 12 bases not matched to a gene. The CDR3 is 15 residues long. CDR1 and CDR2 (germline): SNHLY, FYNNEI. CDR3 in amino acids: CASRALAGVGNEQYF. In DNA form, the CDR3 reads TGTGCCAGCCGGGCGCTAGCGGGAGTAGGAAACGAGCAGTACTTC.

The CDR3 nucleotides read TGTGCCAGCAGTCAACGACAGGGAGGCTATGGCTACACCTTC. It codes for CASSQRQGGYGYTF. The genes are TRBV12-3 or TRBV12-4 and TRBJ1-2, with TRBD1 matching 7 bases. V dropped 5 bases and J dropped 4; count of bases not matched to a gene: 7. This CDR3 has 14 amino acids.

This clonotype appeared many times. V and J are TRBV19 and TRBJ1-1, with 10 bases fitting TRBD1. With 5 bases clipped from V and 4 bases from J, the junction kept 7 bases outside the gene matches. CDR3 length: 15 amino acids. The germline CDR1 and CDR2 sequences are LNHDA and SQIVND (reference sequence). Written as DNA, the CDR3 is TGTGCCAGTAGTTCGCGACAGGGGGCGGGCACTGAAGCTTTCTTT. It yields the protein CASSSRQGAGTEAFF.

There are many counts of this clonotype. The rearrangement uses TRBV19 and TRBJ2-7; D remains ambiguous. Germline-derived CDR1 and CDR2 are LNHDA and SQIVND (reference sequence). Deletions cut 5 bases from V and 2 bases from J, with 19 bases between. The CDR3 sequence is 16 residues long. Written as DNA, the CDR3 is TGTGCCAGTAGTCATTGGTCAGAAGACCTTACCTACGAGCAGTACTTC. Translation gives CASSHWSEDLTYEQYF.

This clonotype showed up just a few times. A much larger clone lies a single base off, so this may be a read error. This chain connects TRBV6-1 to TRBJ1-6; D is possibly TRBD1 (5 bases). The CDR3 contains 13 residues. From germline, CDR1 is MNHNS and CDR2 SASEGT. This CDR3 is CASSERGNSHLHF. The CDR3 DNA is TGTGCCAGCAGTGAAAGGGGTAATTCACACCTCCACTTT.

This chain links TRBV2 with TRBJ2-7; D perhaps matches TRBD1 (5 bases). The ends were cut back, 1 base at V and 4 bases at J, with 11 bases in the middle. The CDR3 contains 14 residues. Germline-derived CDR1 and CDR2 are SNHLY and FYNNEI. CDR3 DNA: TGTGCCAGCAGTGAAGAGACAGCCCAATACGAGCAGTACTTC. It yields the protein CASSEETAQYEQYF. The full variable domain, rest sourced from reference TRBV2 and TRBJ2-7, is EPEVTQTPSHQVTQMGQEVILRCVPISNHLYFYWYRQILGQKVEFLVSFYNNEISEKSEIFDDQFSVERPDGSNFTLKIRSTKLEDSAMYFCASSEETAQYEQYFGPGTRLTVT.

J is TRBJ1-5 and V is TRBV28, with 7 bases aligning to TRBD1. After removal of 6 bases from V and 1 base from J, the junction contained 6 bases not matched to a gene. The CDR3 runs to 15 residues. CDR1 and CDR2 from the germline V gene are MDHEN and SYDVKM. The CDR3 DNA reads TGTGCCAGCAGAAACAGGGGAGGAAGCAATCAGCCCCAGCATTTT. Encoded protein: CASRNRGGSNQPQHF.

This clonotype was counted ten times or more. This chain connects TRBV9 to TRBJ2-7; 9 nucleotides line up with TRBD2. The CDR3 sequence is 16 residues long. Looked up from germline, CDR1 is SGDLS and CDR2 is YYNGEE. V was clipped by 0 bases and J by 0 bases; unmatched bases: 4. The CDR3 region has the DNA TGTGCCAGCAGCGTAGGCCCTAGCGGGGTCTCCTACGAGCAGTACTTC. Translating gives CASSVGPSGVSYEQYF.

Points on this clonotype: Germline is not matched at one junction end, which may reflect a read error. The genes are TRBV20-1 and TRBJ2-7, with a possible D match to TRBD2 (5 bases). The germline V gene has CDR1 DFQATT and CDR2 SNEGSKA (reference sequence). The CDR3 has 17 amino acids. CDR3 amino acids: CSARDFEGSDFTYDQYF. The CDR3 DNA follows: TGCAGTGCTAGAGATTTCGAGGGTTCCGATTTTACCTACGATCAGTACTTC.

In this sample, this clonotype turned up many times. The chain has TRBV12-3 or TRBV12-4 and TRBJ1-2; TRBD1 matches at 10 bases. The V gene end was trimmed by 8 bases and the J gene end by 5 bases; junction bases not matched to a gene: 8. This CDR3 comprises 14 residues. In DNA form, the CDR3 reads TGTGCCAGCCGTGGGCCGGGACAGGGGTATGGCTACACCTTC. Translating it yields CASRGPGQGYGYTF.

In this sample, this clonotype turned up many times. The chain recombines TRBV10-3 with TRBJ2-5; 11 bases line up with TRBD2. The CDR3 loop spans 13 amino acids. J lost 3 bases, V lost 6 bases, and 0 bases had no gene match. Germline V gene sequence: CDR1 ENHRY, CDR2 SYGVKD. The DNA of the CDR3 is TGTGCCATCAGACTAGCGGGGGAAGAGACCCAGTACTTC. Translating gives CAIRLAGEETQYF.

This clonotype was counted many times. V gene TRBV13 combines with J gene TRBJ2-5; TRBD1 matches 8 bases. The germline V gene encodes CDR1 PRHDT and CDR2 FYEKMQ (reference sequence). The length of the CDR3 is 15 residues. After removal of 4 bases from V and 3 bases from J, the junction contained 7 bases not matched to a gene. CDR3 loop: CASSWTGKGEETQYF. CDR3 coding DNA: TGTGCCAGCAGCTGGACAGGGAAAGGGGAAGAGACCCAGTACTTC.

The chain has TRBV10-3 and TRBJ1-2; no clear D. V gave up 0 bases and J gave up 0 bases, with 5 bases separating them. The CDR3 has 14 amino acids. Per the germline V gene, CDR1 is ENHRY and CDR2 is SYGVKD. CDR3 sequence: CAISESTTNYGYTF. DNA for the CDR3: TGTGCCATCAGTGAGTCGACAACTAACTATGGCTACACCTTC.

The table lists this clonotype with many counts. The V gene is TRBV6-5, the J gene TRBJ2-5; 12 nucleotides align to TRBD2. V shed 6 bases and J 1 base; nucleotides not matched to a gene: 6. CDR3 length: 16 amino acids. Germline V lookup: CDR1 MNHEY, CDR2 SVGAGI. The chain's CDR3 is CASSATSGSSQETQYF. The CDR3 nucleotides are TGTGCCAGCAGCGCGACTAGCGGGAGCTCCCAAGAGACCCAGTACTTC.

At least ten counts were recorded for this clonotype. V gene TRBV27 combines with J gene TRBJ2-7, with D perhaps matching TRBD1 or TRBD2 (5 bases each). CDR1 is MNHEY and CDR2 is SMNVEV in the germline V gene (reference sequence). The CDR3 has 14 amino acids. The V and J ends lost 5 bases and 3 bases respectively, with 14 bases between them. Here the CDR3 reads CASSRGTAIYEQYF. The CDR3 bases are TGTGCCAGCAGTAGAGGGACCGCAATCTACGAGCAGTACTTC.

This clonotype was seen at least ten times. V and J are TRBV12-3 or TRBV12-4 and TRBJ1-1; D uncertain. The V and J ends lost 7 bases and 2 bases respectively, with 5 bases between them. The CDR3 runs to 11 residues. The chain's CDR3 is CASTPNTEAFF. The CDR3 nucleotides are TGTGCCAGCACCCCTAACACTGAAGCTTTCTTT.

The table lists this clonotype with many counts. V and J are TRBV11-3 and TRBJ1-2; D gene unclear. CDR1 and CDR2 from the germline V gene are SGHNT and YENEEA. This CDR3 comprises 16 residues. The V end lost 5 bases, the J end lost 1 base, and 17 bases lay between the germline ends. CDR3 nucleotide sequence: TGTGCCAGCAGCCCCCTTGCGGGTCGGCTTAACTATGGCTACACCTTC. Protein: CASSPLAGRLNYGYTF. Variable domain in full (rest from reference TRBV11-3 and TRBJ1-2): EAGVVQSPRYKIIEKKQPVAFWCNPISGHNTLYWYLQNLGQGPELLIRYENEEAVDDSQLPKDRFSAERLKGVDSTLKIQPAELGDSAVYLCASSPLAGRLNYGYTFGSGTRLTVV.

This clonotype was recorded at least ten times. The chain uses TRBV6-1 and TRBJ1-5; TRBD1 aligns across 7 bases. From germline, CDR1 is MNHNS and CDR2 SASEGT. The ends lost 2 bases at V and 0 bases at J; junction bases unmatched: 4. The CDR3 totals 16 residues. The CDR3 DNA sequence: TGTGCCAGCAGTGAATTGGGGACAGTTAGCAATCAGCCCCAGCATTTT. Translated, it gives CASSELGTVSNQPQHF.

This clonotype was detected ten times or more. The gene calls are TRBV27 and TRBJ1-1, with 9 bases matching TRBD1. CDR1 and CDR2 (germline): MNHEY, SMNVEV (reference sequence). Losses at the gene ends were 6 bases for V and 4 bases for J; bases not matched to a gene: 9. This CDR3 is 15 amino acids long. The CDR3 DNA reads as TGTGCCAGCAGACTACTCCGGGACAGGGTCACTGAAGCTTTCTTT. The encoded protein is CASRLLRDRVTEAFF.

This clonotype showed up just a few times. CDR3 sequence: CASTAGAANTEAFF. In nucleotides, the CDR3 is TGTGCCAGCACCGCAGGGGCAGCGAACACTGAAGCTTTCTTT. The chain carries TRBV12-3 or TRBV12-4 and TRBJ1-1, with a possible D match to TRBD1 (6 bases). Trimming removed 7 bases from V and 1 base from J, with 13 bases in between. CDR3 length equals 14 residues.